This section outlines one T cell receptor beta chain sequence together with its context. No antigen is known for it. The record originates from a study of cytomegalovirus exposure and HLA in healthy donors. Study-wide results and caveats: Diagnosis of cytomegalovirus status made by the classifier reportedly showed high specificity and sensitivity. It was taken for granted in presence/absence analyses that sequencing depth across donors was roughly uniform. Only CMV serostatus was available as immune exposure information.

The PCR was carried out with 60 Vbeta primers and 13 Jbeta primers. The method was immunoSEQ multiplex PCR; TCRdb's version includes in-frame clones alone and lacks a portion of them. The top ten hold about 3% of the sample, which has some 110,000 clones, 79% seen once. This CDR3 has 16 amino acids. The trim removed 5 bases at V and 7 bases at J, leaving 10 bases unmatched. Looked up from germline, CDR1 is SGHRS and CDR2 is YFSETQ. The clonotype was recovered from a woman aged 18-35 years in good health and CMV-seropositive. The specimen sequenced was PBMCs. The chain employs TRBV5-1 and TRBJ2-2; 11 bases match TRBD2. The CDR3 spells CASRSKLAGVGGELFF. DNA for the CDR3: TGCGCCAGCAGGAGTAAACTAGCGGGAGTTGGCGGGGAGCTGTTTTTT.